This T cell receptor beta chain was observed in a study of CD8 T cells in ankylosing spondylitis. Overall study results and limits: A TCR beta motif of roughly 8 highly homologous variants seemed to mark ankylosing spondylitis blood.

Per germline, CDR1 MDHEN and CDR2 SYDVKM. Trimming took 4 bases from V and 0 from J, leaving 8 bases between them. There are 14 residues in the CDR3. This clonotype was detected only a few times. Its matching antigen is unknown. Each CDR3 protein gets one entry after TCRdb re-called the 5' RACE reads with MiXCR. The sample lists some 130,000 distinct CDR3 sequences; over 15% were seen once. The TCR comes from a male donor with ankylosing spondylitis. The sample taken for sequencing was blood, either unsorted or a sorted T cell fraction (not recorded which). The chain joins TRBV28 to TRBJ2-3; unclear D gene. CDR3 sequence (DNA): TGTGCCAGCAGTTCCCCGGACAGCACAGATACGCAGTATTTT. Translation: CASSSPDSTDTQYF. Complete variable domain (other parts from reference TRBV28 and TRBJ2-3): DVKVTQSSRYLVKRTGEKVFLECVQDMDHENMFWYRQDPGLGLRLIYFSYDVKMKEKGDIPEGYSVSREKKERFSLILESASTNQTSMYLCASSSPDSTDTQYFGPGTRLTVL.